This section outlines one T cell receptor beta chain sequence together with its context. Authors' methods: Reference gene primer amplification in the assay estimated nucleated cell counts. Assay used: immunoSEQ multiplex PCR; TCRdb lists only in-frame clones, some missing. The V and J calls and clone size are taken from that table; D and trimming were inferred from the DNA. Of 200,000 to 300,000 clones detected, over 80% appear once; the ten largest clones hold 3.5% to 4.5%. This record belongs to a study of blood T cell repertoires in COVID-19. As for the study in general: Researchers got acute and convalescent COVID-19 samples from the United States, Italy and Spain. From T cells, B-cell-depleted T cells, or PBMCs came the material, which was cDNA or gDNA.

The CDR3 loop spans 14 amino acids. Germline CDR1 and CDR2: SEHNR and FQNEAQ (reference sequence). V dropped 5 bases and J dropped 6 bases, with 16 bases sitting between them. The chain links TRBV7-9 to TRBJ1-2; tentatively, D is TRBD1 (5 bases). Source material: peripheral blood. This receptor was obtained from a woman aged 35 to 49 with acute or convalescent COVID-19. The CDR3 coding sequence is TGTGCCAGCAGCCTCCGACAAGGGGAAGATGGCTACACCTTC. Amino acid sequence: CASSLRQGEDGYTF.